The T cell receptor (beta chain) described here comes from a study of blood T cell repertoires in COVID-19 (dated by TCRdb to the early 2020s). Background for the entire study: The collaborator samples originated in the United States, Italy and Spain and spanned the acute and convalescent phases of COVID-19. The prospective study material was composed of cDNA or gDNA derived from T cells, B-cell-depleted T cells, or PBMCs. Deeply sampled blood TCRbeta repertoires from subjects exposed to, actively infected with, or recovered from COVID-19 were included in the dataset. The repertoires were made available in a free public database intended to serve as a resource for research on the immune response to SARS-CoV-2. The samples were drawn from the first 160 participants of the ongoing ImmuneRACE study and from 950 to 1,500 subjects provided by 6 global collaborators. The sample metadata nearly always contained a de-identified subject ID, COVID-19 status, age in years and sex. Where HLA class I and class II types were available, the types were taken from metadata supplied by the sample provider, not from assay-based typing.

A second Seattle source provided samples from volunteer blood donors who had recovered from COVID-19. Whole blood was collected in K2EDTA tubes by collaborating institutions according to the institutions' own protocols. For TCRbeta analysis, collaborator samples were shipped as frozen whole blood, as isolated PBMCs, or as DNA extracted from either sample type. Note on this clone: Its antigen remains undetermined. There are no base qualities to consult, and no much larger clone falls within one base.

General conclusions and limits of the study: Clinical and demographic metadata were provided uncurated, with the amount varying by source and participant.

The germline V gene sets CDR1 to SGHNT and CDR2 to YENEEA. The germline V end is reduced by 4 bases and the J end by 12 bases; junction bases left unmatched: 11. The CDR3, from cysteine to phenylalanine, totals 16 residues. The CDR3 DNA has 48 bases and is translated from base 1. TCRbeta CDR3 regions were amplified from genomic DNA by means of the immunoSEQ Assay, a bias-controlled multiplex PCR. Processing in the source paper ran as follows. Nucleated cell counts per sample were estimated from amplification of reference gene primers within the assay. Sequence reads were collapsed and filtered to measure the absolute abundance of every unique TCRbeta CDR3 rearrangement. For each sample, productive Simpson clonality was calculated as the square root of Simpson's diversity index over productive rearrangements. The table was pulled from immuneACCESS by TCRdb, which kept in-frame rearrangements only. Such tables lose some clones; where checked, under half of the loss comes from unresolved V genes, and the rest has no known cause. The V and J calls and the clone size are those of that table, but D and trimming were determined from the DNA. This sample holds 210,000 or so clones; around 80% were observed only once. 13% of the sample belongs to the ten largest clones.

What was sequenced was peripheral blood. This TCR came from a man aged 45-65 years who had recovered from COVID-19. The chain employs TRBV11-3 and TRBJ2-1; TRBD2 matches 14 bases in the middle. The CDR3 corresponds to CASSSRNGLAGGAQFF. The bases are TGTGCCAGCAGCTCCCGAAACGGACTAGCGGGAGGTGCGCAGTTCTTC.